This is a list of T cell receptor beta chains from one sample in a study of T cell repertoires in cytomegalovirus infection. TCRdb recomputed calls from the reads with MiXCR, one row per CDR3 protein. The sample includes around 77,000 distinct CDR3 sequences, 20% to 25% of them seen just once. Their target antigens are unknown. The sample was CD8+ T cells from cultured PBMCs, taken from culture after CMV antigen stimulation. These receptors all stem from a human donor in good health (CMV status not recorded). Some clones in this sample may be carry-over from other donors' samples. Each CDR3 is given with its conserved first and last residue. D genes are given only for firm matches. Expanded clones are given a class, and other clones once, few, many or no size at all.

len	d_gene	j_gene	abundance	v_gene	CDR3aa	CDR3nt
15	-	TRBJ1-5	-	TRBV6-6	CASTATTGVDQPQHF	TGTGCCAGCACCGCCACGACAGGCGTAGATCAGCCCCAGCATTTT
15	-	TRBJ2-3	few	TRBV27	CASNLGGASTDTQYF	TGTGCCAGCAACCTAGGCGGGGCTAGCACAGATACGCAGTATTTT
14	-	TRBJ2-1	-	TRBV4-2	CASSGQSSYNEQFF	TGTGCCAGCAGCGGACAGAGCTCCTACAATGAGCAGTTCTTC
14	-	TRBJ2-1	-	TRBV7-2	CASSFGGLFNEQFF	TGTGCCAGCAGTTTCGGGGGGCTCTTCAATGAGCAGTTCTTC
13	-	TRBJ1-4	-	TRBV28	CASSDSVKEKLFF	TGTGCCAGCTCGGACAGTGTAAAGGAAAAACTGTTTTTT
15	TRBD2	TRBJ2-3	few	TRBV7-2	CASSLTGGVTDTQYF	TGTGCCAGCAGCTTAACGGGGGGGGTCACAGATACGCAGTATTTT
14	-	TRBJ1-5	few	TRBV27	CASSDGYSNQPQHF	TGTGCCAGCAGCGACGGCTATAGCAATCAGCCCCAGCATTTT
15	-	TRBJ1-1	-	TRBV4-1	CASSQDRAINTEAFF	TGCGCCAGCAGCCAAGACAGGGCTATAAACACTGAAGCTTTCTTT
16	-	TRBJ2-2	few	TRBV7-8	CASSLKMDRLFGELFF	TGTGCCAGCAGCCTCAAAATGGACAGACTTTTCGGGGAGCTGTTTTTT
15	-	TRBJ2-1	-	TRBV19	CASSSQRSSYNEQFF	TGTGCCAGTAGTAGTCAGCGGAGCTCCTACAATGAGCAGTTCTTC
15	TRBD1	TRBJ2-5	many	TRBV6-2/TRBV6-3	CASRPRTGLQETQYF	TGTGCCAGCAGGCCTCGGACAGGGCTCCAAGAGACCCAGTACTTC
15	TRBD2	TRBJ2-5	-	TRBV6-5	CASSYSTSGGETQYF	TGTGCCAGCAGTTACTCGACTAGCGGGGGGGAGACCCAGTACTTC
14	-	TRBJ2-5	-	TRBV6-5	CASSPYSRGETQYF	TGTGCCAGCAGTCCCTATAGTCGAGGAGAGACCCAGTACTTC
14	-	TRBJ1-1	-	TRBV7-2	CASSWERGNTEAFF	TGTGCCAGCAGCTGGGAACGAGGGAACACTGAAGCTTTCTTT
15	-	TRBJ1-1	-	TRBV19	CASSISVTWGAEAFF	TGTGCCAGTAGTATCTCCGTTACATGGGGCGCTGAAGCTTTCTTT
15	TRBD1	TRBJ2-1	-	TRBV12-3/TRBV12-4	CASSFANRGSDEQFF	TGTGCCAGCAGTTTTGCGAACAGGGGATCGGATGAGCAGTTCTTC
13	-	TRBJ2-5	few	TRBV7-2	CASSRNRISGQYF	TGTGCCAGCAGCCGCAACCGCATTAGCGGCCAGTACTTC
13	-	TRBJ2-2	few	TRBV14	CASSQGGFGELFF	TGTGCCAGCAGCCAAGGGGGATTTGGGGAGCTGTTTTTT
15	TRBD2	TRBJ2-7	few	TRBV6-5	CASSYSGTSGYEQYF	TGTGCCAGCAGTTACTCTGGGACTAGCGGCTACGAGCAGTACTTC
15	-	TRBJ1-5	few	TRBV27	CASSIQGGTNQPQHF	TGTGCCAGCAGCATACAGGGAGGGACCAATCAGCCCCAGCATTTT
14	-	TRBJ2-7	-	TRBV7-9	CASSLPDRTYEQYF	TGTGCCAGCAGCTTACCGGACAGAACCTACGAGCAGTACTTC
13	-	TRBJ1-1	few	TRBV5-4	CASSLRGDTEAFF	TGTGCCAGCAGCCTTAGGGGTGACACTGAAGCTTTCTTT
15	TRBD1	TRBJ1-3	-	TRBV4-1	CASSQGQGSGNTIYF	TGCGCCAGCAGCCAAGGACAGGGCTCTGGAAACACCATATATTTT
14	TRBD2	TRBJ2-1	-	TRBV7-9	CASSPGLAAYEQFF	TGTGCCAGCAGCCCGGGACTAGCTGCCTATGAGCAGTTCTTC
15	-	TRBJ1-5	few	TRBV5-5	CASSLVGTDNQPQHF	TGTGCCAGCAGCTTGGTCGGGACGGACAATCAGCCCCAGCATTTT
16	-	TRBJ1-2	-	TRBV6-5	CASSLGGGWTNYGYTF	TGTGCCAGCAGTTTGGGGGGGGGGTGGACTAACTATGGCTACACCTTC
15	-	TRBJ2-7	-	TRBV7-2	CASSVGTVPVYEQYF	TGTGCCAGCAGCGTAGGGACCGTCCCCGTCTACGAGCAGTACTTC
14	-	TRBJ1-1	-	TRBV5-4	CASSWWQEYTEAFF	TGTGCCAGCAGCTGGTGGCAGGAGTACACTGAAGCTTTCTTT
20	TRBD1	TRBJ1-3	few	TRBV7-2	CASSSRGRGTAREPGNTIYF	TGTGCCAGCAGCTCAAGGGGGCGAGGGACAGCCCGAGAGCCTGGAAACACCATATATTTT
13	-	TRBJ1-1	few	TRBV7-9	CASRPRGDTEAFF	TGTGCCAGCAGACCGCGGGGGGACACTGAAGCTTTCTTT
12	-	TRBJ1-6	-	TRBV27	CASTTGSKPLHF	TGTGCCAGCACCACCGGGAGTAAGCCCCTCCACTTT
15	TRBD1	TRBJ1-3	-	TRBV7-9	CASSFWTGEGNTIYF	TGTGCCAGCAGCTTCTGGACAGGGGAAGGCAACACCATATATTTT
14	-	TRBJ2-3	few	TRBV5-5	CASSGSSSTDTQYF	TGTGCCTCTTCGGGCAGCTCTAGCACAGATACGCAGTATTTT
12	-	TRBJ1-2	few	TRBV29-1	CSVETDENGYTF	TGCAGCGTTGAAACGGATGAAAATGGCTACACCTTC
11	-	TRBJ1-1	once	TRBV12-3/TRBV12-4	CASSSYLEAFF	TGTGCCAGCAGTTCCTACTTGGAAGCTTTCTTT
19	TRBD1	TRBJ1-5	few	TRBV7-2	CASSLVGQGAPWGNQPQHF	TGTGCCAGCAGCTTAGTGGGACAGGGGGCCCCCTGGGGCAATCAGCCCCAGCATTTT
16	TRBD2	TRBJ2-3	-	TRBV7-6	CASSLLLAGSTDTQYF	TGTGCCAGCAGCTTATTACTAGCGGGGAGCACAGATACGCAGTATTTT
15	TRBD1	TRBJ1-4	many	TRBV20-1	CSANRAGTGDEKLFF	TGCAGTGCTAACCGAGCCGGGACAGGGGATGAAAAACTGTTTTTT
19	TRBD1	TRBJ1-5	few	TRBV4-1	CATFSIKTKRGRRGQPQHF	TGCGCCACCTTTTCAATTAAAACCAAAAGGGGGCGCCGAGGTCAGCCCCAGCATTTT
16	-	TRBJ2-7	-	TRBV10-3	CAISERMQTLSYEQYF	TGTGCCATCAGTGAGCGAATGCAAACCCTCTCCTACGAGCAGTACTTC
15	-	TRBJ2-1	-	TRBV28	CASTLGGGYYNEQFF	TGTGCCAGCACCCTAGGGGGGGGGTATTACAATGAGCAGTTCTTC
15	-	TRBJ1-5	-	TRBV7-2	CASSLLSVEGQPQHF	TGTGCCAGCAGCTTACTATCAGTTGAGGGTCAGCCCCAGCATTTT
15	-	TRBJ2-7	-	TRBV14	CASSRVGGRRYEQYF	TGTGCCAGCAGCCGCGTAGGGGGACGGCGCTACGAGCAGTACTTC
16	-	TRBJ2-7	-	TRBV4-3	CASSQEVQGFTYEQYF	TGCGCCAGCAGCCAAGAGGTTCAAGGGTTCACCTACGAGCAGTACTTC
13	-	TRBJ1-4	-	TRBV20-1	CSVPGATNEKLFF	TGCAGTGTTCCGGGGGCAACTAATGAAAAACTGTTTTTT
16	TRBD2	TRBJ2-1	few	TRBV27	CASSLIAGADYNEQFF	TGTGCCAGCAGTTTAATAGCGGGGGCCGATTACAATGAGCAGTTCTTC
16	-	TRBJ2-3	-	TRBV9	CASSVELAGSTDTQYF	TGTGCCAGCAGCGTAGAACTAGCAGGATCCACAGATACGCAGTATTTT
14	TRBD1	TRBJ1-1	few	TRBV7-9	CASRSGTGNTEAFF	TGTGCCAGCAGATCGGGGACAGGGAACACTGAAGCTTTCTTT
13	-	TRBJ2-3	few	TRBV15	CATSTSVTDTQYF	TGTGCCACCAGCACTAGTGTCACAGATACGCAGTATTTT
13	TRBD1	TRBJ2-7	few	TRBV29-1	CSVDWDRGNEQYF	TGCAGCGTTGACTGGGACAGGGGAAACGAGCAGTACTTC
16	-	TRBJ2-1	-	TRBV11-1	CASSLLGGTIYNEQFF	TGTGCCAGCAGCCTCCTTGGGGGGACCATCTACAATGAGCAGTTCTTC
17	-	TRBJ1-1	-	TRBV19	CASTVRPIRSMNTEAFF	TGTGCCAGTACCGTTAGACCGATTAGATCCATGAACACTGAAGCTTTCTTT
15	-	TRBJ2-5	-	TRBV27	CASSSRGQRGETQYF	TGTGCCAGCAGCTCTCGAGGACAACGGGGGGAGACCCAGTACTTC